This is a list of T cell receptor beta chains from one sample in a study of cytomegalovirus exposure and HLA in healthy donors. TCRdb's table, derived via immunoSEQ multiplex PCR, lists solely in-frame clones and lacks some. The sample consists of 140,000 or so clones, approximately 72% of them appearing once. The specimen sequenced was PBMCs. The receptors shown here come from an older woman in good health and CMV-seronegative. The CDR3 runs from the conserved cysteine through the conserved F or W. Each record gives: V gene, J gene, CDR3 protein.

V gene: TRBV5-8
J gene: TRBJ2-1
CDR3 protein: CASSQGTSGGAEEQFF

V gene: TRBV14
J gene: TRBJ2-7
CDR3 protein: CASSLKDRPQYF

V gene: TRBV11-2
J gene: TRBJ2-5
CDR3 protein: CASSASGGQETQYF

V gene: TRBV5-4
J gene: TRBJ1-6
CDR3 protein: CASRATRGAIDSPLHF

V gene: TRBV6-5
J gene: -
CDR3 protein: CASSLNWGQGSYEQYF

V gene: TRBV15
J gene: TRBJ2-1
CDR3 protein: CATSRDGTREFNEQFF

V gene: TRBV6-6
J gene: TRBJ1-2
CDR3 protein: CASRETGGVYYGYTF

V gene: TRBV6-4
J gene: TRBJ1-1
CDR3 protein: CASRTGQGSTEAFF

V gene: TRBV27
J gene: TRBJ1-2
CDR3 protein: CASSFGARYGYTF

V gene: TRBV5-1
J gene: TRBJ2-3
CDR3 protein: CASSHGTSGVHSTDTQYF

V gene: TRBV28
J gene: TRBJ2-1
CDR3 protein: CASSLLDRYNEQFF

V gene: TRBV12-2
J gene: TRBJ2-1
CDR3 protein: CASRPPGLAGYEQFF

V gene: TRBV15
J gene: TRBJ1-5
CDR3 protein: CATSSGDRGLGGNQPQHF

V gene: TRBV5-1
J gene: TRBJ2-3
CDR3 protein: CASSFLAGTTDTQYF

V gene: TRBV7-6
J gene: TRBJ2-1
CDR3 protein: CASSSILRGMNSNEQFF

V gene: TRBV5-4
J gene: TRBJ2-2
CDR3 protein: CASRRVAGVNTGELFF

V gene: TRBV6-6
J gene: TRBJ1-5
CDR3 protein: CASSYWDTGNQPQHF

V gene: TRBV6-6
J gene: TRBJ2-5
CDR3 protein: CASGGASGGIKETQYF

V gene: TRBV5-6
J gene: TRBJ2-7
CDR3 protein: CASSSTGTGVLYEQYF

V gene: TRBV2
J gene: TRBJ2-5
CDR3 protein: CASSGRLAGPQETQYF

V gene: TRBV19
J gene: TRBJ2-6
CDR3 protein: CASSGTSIGANVLTF

V gene: TRBV5-1
J gene: TRBJ1-6
CDR3 protein: CASSLGSGKRNSPLHF

V gene: TRBV6-1
J gene: TRBJ1-2
CDR3 protein: CASSLGQSYGYTF

V gene: TRBV2
J gene: TRBJ2-7
CDR3 protein: CATKRERTYEQYF

V gene: TRBV5-1
J gene: TRBJ2-1
CDR3 protein: CASSGANEQFF

V gene: TRBV7-2
J gene: TRBJ1-2
CDR3 protein: CASSLVSAKPRSGYTF

V gene: TRBV7-6
J gene: TRBJ2-1
CDR3 protein: CASSSLGTGNEQFF

V gene: TRBV5-4
J gene: TRBJ2-7
CDR3 protein: CASSLRPTGGGSYEQYF

V gene: TRBV25-1
J gene: TRBJ1-1
CDR3 protein: CASIGQGYTEAFF

V gene: TRBV7-8
J gene: TRBJ2-5
CDR3 protein: CASSLGASIGQYF

V gene: TRBV19
J gene: TRBJ2-7
CDR3 protein: CASSMERGGTYEQYF

V gene: TRBV5-8
J gene: TRBJ1-5
CDR3 protein: CASSRMSNQPQHF

V gene: TRBV11-2
J gene: TRBJ2-7
CDR3 protein: CASRRAEGGSYEQYF

V gene: TRBV28
J gene: TRBJ1-6
CDR3 protein: CASSLSNSPLHF

V gene: TRBV21-1
J gene: TRBJ2-5
CDR3 protein: CARQEETQYF

V gene: TRBV2
J gene: TRBJ2-3
CDR3 protein: CASSDGSPTDTQYF

V gene: TRBV4-3
J gene: TRBJ1-5
CDR3 protein: CASSQGWGGNQPQHF

V gene: TRBV6-1
J gene: TRBJ1-1
CDR3 protein: CASRAGGQPNAEAFF

V gene: TRBV19
J gene: TRBJ1-4
CDR3 protein: CASSPRTGGGEKLFF

V gene: TRBV5-1
J gene: TRBJ2-7
CDR3 protein: CASSPLAGTNRYEQYF

V gene: TRBV7-2
J gene: TRBJ1-1
CDR3 protein: CASSPQGDTEAFF

V gene: TRBV7-8
J gene: TRBJ2-5
CDR3 protein: CASGQVELGTQYF

V gene: TRBV6-1
J gene: TRBJ1-6
CDR3 protein: CASIGGSPLHF

V gene: TRBV6-6
J gene: TRBJ2-3
CDR3 protein: CASSYSRDSTDTQYF

V gene: TRBV5-1
J gene: TRBJ2-7
CDR3 protein: CASSPAGDYSKYF

V gene: TRBV19
J gene: TRBJ1-1
CDR3 protein: CASSVTTNTEAFF

V gene: TRBV7-9
J gene: TRBJ1-2
CDR3 protein: CASSLEGGNGYTF

V gene: TRBV28
J gene: TRBJ2-7
CDR3 protein: CASSASSGPGSHEQYF

V gene: TRBV7-2
J gene: TRBJ2-2
CDR3 protein: CASSPRWGAGGRGTGELFF

V gene: TRBV11-3
J gene: TRBJ1-4
CDR3 protein: CASSLQGPEKLFF

V gene: TRBV15
J gene: TRBJ1-6
CDR3 protein: CATSSPGHDSPLHF

V gene: TRBV5-6
J gene: TRBJ2-5
CDR3 protein: CASSGDRGGETQYF

V gene: TRBV6-1
J gene: TRBJ1-1
CDR3 protein: CASSEAIQGNTEAFF

V gene: TRBV2
J gene: TRBJ1-2
CDR3 protein: CASRGGLKGYTF

V gene: TRBV7-3
J gene: TRBJ2-3
CDR3 protein: CASSLTSKSTDTQYF